The 18 T cell receptor beta chains below come from one sample, sequenced in a study of blood T cell repertoires in COVID-19. Sequencing was performed with immunoSEQ multiplex PCR; in TCRdb, only in-frame clones are kept and a portion is missing. The sample holds around 260,000 clones, around 82% seen once. The sequenced sample consisted of peripheral blood. The receptor source for this set is a human donor with COVID-19, enrolled during active disease. The donor label of this sample is uncertain.

The V and J genes are TRBV30 and TRBJ1-4; 9 bases align to TRBD1. Germline V gene lookup returns CDR1 GTSNPN and CDR2 SVGIG (reference sequence). The CDR3 sequence is 15 residues long. Trimming took 1 base from V and 7 from J; bases not matched to a gene: 7. CDR3 sequence reads: CAWSAYRGPGEKLFF. The CDR3 coding sequence is TGTGCCTGGAGTGCTTACAGGGGGCCAGGTGAAAAACTGTTTTTT.

The rearrangement uses TRBV30 and TRBJ1-1, with no clear D. Germline-derived CDR1 and CDR2 are GTSNPN and SVGIG (reference sequence). CDR3 length: 15 amino acids. V dropped 1 base and J dropped 0 bases, with 12 bases sitting between them. This CDR3 reads CAWSERRALNTEAFF. The CDR3 DNA sequence: TGTGCCTGGAGTGAAAGGAGGGCCCTGAACACTGAAGCTTTCTTT.

The chain has TRBV6-2 or TRBV6-3 and TRBJ1-5, with D hard to call. The V gene's germline CDR1 is MNHEY and CDR2 SVGEGT. V lost 4 bases and J 2 bases, leaving 12 bases between the germline ends. This CDR3 region has 15 residues. CDR3 residues: CASSFTRVGNQPQHF. The CDR3 coding sequence is TGTGCCAGCAGTTTTACTCGGGTCGGCAATCAGCCCCAGCATTTT.

J is TRBJ1-2 and V is TRBV18; D is unclear. Germline V lookup: CDR1 KGHSH, CDR2 LQKENI. This CDR3 contains 14 residues. V was trimmed by 3 bases and J by 1 base, leaving 9 bases between them. The CDR3, as DNA: TGTGCCAGCTCACCCGACACGTATAACTATGGCTACACCTTC. Translation: CASSPDTYNYGYTF. The full variable domain, completed using reference TRBV18 and TRBJ1-2, is NAGVMQNPRHLVRRRGQEARLRCSPMKGHSHVYWYRQLPEEGLKFMVYLQKENIIDESGMPKERFSAEFPKEGPSILRIQQVVRGDSAAYFCASSPDTYNYGYTFGSGTRLTVV.

This chain joins TRBV12-3 or TRBV12-4 and TRBJ2-5; no clear D. The CDR3 contains 13 residues. V lost 6 bases and J 5 bases, leaving 13 bases between the germline ends. This CDR3 is CASRPSGWETQYF. The CDR3 bases are TGTGCCAGCAGACCATCGGGTTGGGAGACCCAGTACTTC.

The chain recombines TRBV18 with TRBJ2-2, with D possibly TRBD1 on 6 matching bases. The germline V gene encodes CDR1 KGHSH and CDR2 LQKENI. This CDR3 spans 18 amino acids. V lost 3 bases and J lost 2, with 19 bases in between. CDR3 coding DNA: TGTGCCAGCTCACCCTCGGACAGACGTGGTTCAAACACCGGGGAGCTGTTTTTT. Translation: CASSPSDRRGSNTGELFF.

The chain uses TRBV2 and TRBJ2-3, with 7 bases fitting TRBD1. Trimming at V came to 8 bases and at J to 4 bases, leaving 6 bases not matched to a gene. The CDR3 consists of 13 residues. Germline V gives CDR1 SNHLY, CDR2 FYNNEI. The CDR3 spells CASWTGSADTQYF. In DNA, the CDR3 is TGTGCCAGCTGGACAGGATCGGCAGATACGCAGTATTTT.

The rearrangement joins TRBV7-2 to TRBJ1-2, with 10 bases fitting TRBD1. Per the germline V gene, CDR1 is SGHTA and CDR2 is FQGNSA. Trimming removed 5 bases from V and 4 bases from J; junction bases left unmatched: 13. This CDR3 is built from 17 residues. The CDR3 here is CASSPRGTGERSYGYTF. The CDR3 DNA sequence: TGTGCCAGCAGCCCGAGAGGGACAGGGGAGCGGAGCTATGGCTACACCTTC.

This chain links TRBV28 with TRBJ1-4, with TRBD1 as a possible D gene (6 bases). The CDR3 totals 15 residues. The V gene's germline CDR1 is MDHEN and CDR2 SYDVKM. Trimming stripped 6 bases from V and 0 bases from J, with 11 bases between. The DNA of the CDR3 is TGTGCCAGCAGGGGAACAGGGCCAACTAATGAAAAACTGTTTTTT. Translation: CASRGTGPTNEKLFF.

The CDR3 protein is CASSPPGAGNEKLFF. In DNA, the CDR3 is TGTGCCAGCTCACCACCGGGGGCAGGGAATGAAAAACTGTTTTTT. The rearrangement joins TRBV18 to TRBJ1-4; possible D gene TRBD1, 6 bases. Trimming removed 0 bases at V and 5 bases at J, with 10 bases between. In germline, CDR1 is KGHSH, CDR2 LQKENI. The length of the CDR3 is 15 residues. Filled out from reference TRBV18 and TRBJ1-4, the complete variable domain reads NAGVMQNPRHLVRRRGQEARLRCSPMKGHSHVYWYRQLPEEGLKFMVYLQKENIIDESGMPKERFSAEFPKEGPSILRIQQVVRGDSAAYFCASSPPGAGNEKLFFGSGTQLSVL.

The V call is TRBV5-4, the J call TRBJ2-5; the D gene is possibly TRBD1 (6 bases). Germline CDR1 and CDR2: SGHNT and YYREEE (reference sequence). The CDR3 is 15 residues long. V was trimmed by 4 bases and J by 7 bases, leaving 20 bases between them. The CDR3 sequence: CASSVGTFKRGTQYF. CDR3 coding DNA: TGTGCCAGCAGCGTTGGGACATTCAAAAGGGGGACCCAGTACTTC.

The rearrangement joins TRBV7-2 to TRBJ2-3; D possibly corresponds to TRBD2 (6 bases). Trimming pared 4 bases from V and 0 bases from J, leaving 11 bases between. CDR1 is SGHTA and CDR2 is FQGNSA in the germline V gene. The CDR3 sequence is 15 residues long. Written as DNA, the CDR3 is TGTGCCAGCAGCTCAGGGACTCCGAGCACAGATACGCAGTATTTT. Translating it yields CASSSGTPSTDTQYF.

This clone was counted a single time. This chain links TRBV4-3 with TRBJ2-1; TRBD1 might be the D (6 bases). The germline V gene has CDR1 LGHNA and CDR2 YSLEER. The length of the CDR3 is 16 residues. Trimming stripped 0 bases from V and 7 bases from J, with 16 bases between. The CDR3 here is CASSQELAVQGNEQFF. DNA of the CDR3: TGCGCCAGCAGCCAAGAGTTAGCCGTTCAGGGGAATGAGCAGTTCTTC.

This sequence joins TRBV30 and TRBJ2-7; TRBD2 might be the D (5 bases). The germline CDR1 and CDR2 sequences are GTSNPN and SVGIG (reference sequence). This CDR3 is 15 amino acids long. V gave up 0 bases and J gave up 3 bases, with 15 bases separating them. CDR3 DNA: TGTGCCTGGAGTGTACTCGGCTCGGGGTACTACGAGCAGTACTTC. It is translated as CAWSVLGSGYYEQYF. The variable domain in full, completed from reference TRBV30 and TRBJ2-7, reads SQTIHQWPATLVQPVGSPLSLECTVEGTSNPNLYWYRQAAGRGLQLLFYSVGIGQISSEVPQNLSASRPQDRQFILSSKKLLLSDSGFYLCAWSVLGSGYYEQYFGPGTRLTVT.

The table lists this clone with a few counts. The chain uses TRBV7-9 and TRBJ2-7, with a tentative D call TRBD1 (6 bases). The CDR3 has 13 amino acids. The ends were cut back, 4 bases at V and 5 bases at J, with 12 bases in the middle. The germline gives CDR1 SEHNR, CDR2 FQNEAQ (reference sequence). CDR3 nucleotides: TGTGCCAGCAGCTATACAGGGTCCCACGAGCAGTACTTC. Translation: CASSYTGSHEQYF.

The V and J genes are TRBV30 and TRBJ1-4; D not certain. The CDR3 has 13 amino acids. Germline V gene lookup returns CDR1 GTSNPN and CDR2 SVGIG (reference sequence). The V and J ends lost 5 bases and 3 bases respectively, with 10 bases between them. The CDR3 nucleotides are TGTGCCTGGGACCTCGGGGCTAATGAAAAACTGTTTTTT. This translates into CAWDLGANEKLFF.

Here the CDR3 DNA reads TGTGCCTGGAGTCTCGGAGAGTATCAGCCCCAGCATTTT. Its protein product is CAWSLGEYQPQHF. This sequence joins TRBV30 and TRBJ1-5, with unresolved D. Germline V lookup: CDR1 GTSNPN, CDR2 SVGIG (reference sequence). V was trimmed by 2 bases and J by 5 bases, leaving 10 bases between them. The CDR3 is made up of 13 amino acids.

Here the CDR3 DNA reads TGTGCCAGCAGCGGACGGAGGACGGAACGTAATGAAAAACTGTTTTTT. It specifies CASSGRRTERNEKLFF. The chain couples TRBV5-8 to TRBJ1-4, with D uncertain. Germline V lookup: CDR1 SGHTS, CDR2 YDEGEE. This CDR3 has 16 residues. V lost 4 bases to trimming and J lost 4 bases, with 17 bases between them.